These 30 T cell receptor beta chains were sequenced from one sample in a study of cytotoxic CD8 clonotypes in ibrutinib-treated CLL. TCRdb's table, derived via immunoSEQ multiplex PCR, lists solely in-frame clones and lacks some. The sample carries 150,000 or so clones, 81% recorded once. The material sequenced was PBMCs, taken after 12 months of ibrutinib treatment. All receptors come from a human donor with chronic lymphocytic leukemia.

This clone has more than one count but fewer than ten. The chain couples TRBV28 to TRBJ1-2; the D is unclear. The CDR3 covers 14 residues. Per germline, CDR1 MDHEN and CDR2 SYDVKM. Trimming removed 2 bases at V and 4 bases at J, with 11 bases between. The CDR3 DNA is TGTGCCAGCAGTTTAGCAGAGGCGTCCTATGGCTACACCTTC. Its protein product is CASSLAEASYGYTF.

The chain uses TRBV4-2 and TRBJ2-5; perhaps TRBD1 as D (6 bases). The length of the CDR3 is 14 residues. CDR1 is LGHNA and CDR2 is YNFKEQ in the germline V gene. The germline V and J ends were trimmed by 1 base and 5 bases, with 11 bases remaining between them. As DNA, the CDR3 is TGTGCCAGCAGCCAAGTCGACAGGATGGAGACCCAGTACTTC. Translating it yields CASSQVDRMETQYF.

V and J are TRBV4-3 and TRBJ1-2; no definite D call. CDR1 is LGHNA and CDR2 is YSLEER in the germline V gene. The CDR3 totals 15 residues. Between the trimmed V and J ends, which lost 0 bases and 1 base, there was a span of 9 bases. DNA of the CDR3: TGCGCCAGCAGCCAAGATGCAAGCGGTAACTATGGCTACACCTTC. Translated: CASSQDASGNYGYTF.

The chain couples TRBV7-2 to TRBJ2-7; 12 bases are shared with TRBD2. The trim removed 5 bases at V and 2 bases at J, leaving 4 bases unmatched. Per the germline V gene, CDR1 is SGHTA and CDR2 is FQGNSA. CDR3 length: 15 amino acids. The chain's CDR3 is CASSAASGGAYEQYF. The CDR3 region has the DNA TGTGCCAGCAGCGCGGCTAGCGGGGGGGCCTACGAGCAGTACTTC.

V gene TRBV7-2 combines with J gene TRBJ2-3, with D possibly TRBD2 on 5 matching bases. CDR3 length: 14 residues. V dropped 2 bases and J dropped 6 bases, with 12 bases sitting between them. Germline CDR1 SGHTA, CDR2 FQGNSA. The CDR3 sequence: CASSLSTGFDTQYF. CDR3 bases: TGTGCCAGCAGCTTAAGTACGGGGTTCGATACGCAGTATTTT. The whole variable domain, filled in from reference TRBV7-2 and TRBJ2-3, reads GAGVSQSPSNKVTEKGKDVELRCDPISGHTALYWYRQSLGQGLEFLIYFQGNSAPDKSGLPSDRFSAERTGGSVSTLTIQRTQQEDSAVYLCASSLSTGFDTQYFGPGTRLTVL.

The rearrangement uses TRBV7-8 and TRBJ2-7; D is unclear. V was clipped by 5 bases and J by 6 bases, with 8 bases between them. The germline gives CDR1 SGHVS, CDR2 FQNEAQ. This CDR3 has 11 residues. The CDR3 region is CASSPFIEQYF. CDR3 nucleotide sequence: TGTGCCAGCAGCCCTTTCATCGAGCAGTACTTC.

The CDR3 protein is CASSFTGTSANEKLFF. DNA for the CDR3: TGTGCCAGCAGCTTCACAGGAACCTCCGCTAATGAAAAACTGTTTTTT. The chain recombines TRBV7-9 with TRBJ1-4, with a tentative D call TRBD1 (5 bases). This CDR3 has 16 residues. Trimming removed 3 bases from V and 3 bases from J, with 14 bases in between. Germline CDR1 reads SEHNR; CDR2 reads FQNEAQ (reference sequence).

This clone appeared a single time. The rearrangement joins TRBV7-3 to TRBJ2-1; D might be TRBD2 (5 bases). The CDR3 extends over 15 amino acids. Germline V gene data show CDR1 as SGHTA and CDR2 as FQGTGA. V was pared by 5 bases and J by 5 bases, with 16 bases between. The CDR3 DNA is TGTGCCAGCAGCCTCTCAGCGGCAGGACACAATGAGCAGTTCTTC. It is translated as CASSLSAAGHNEQFF.

V and J are TRBV7-3 and TRBJ1-1, with a possible D match to TRBD1 (5 bases). Trimming left V 3 bases short and J 4 bases short, with 9 bases between. The CDR3 totals 13 residues. Per germline, CDR1 SGHTA and CDR2 FQGTGA. The CDR3 protein is CASSFSGLTEAFF. The CDR3 region has the DNA TGTGCCAGCAGCTTTTCGGGGCTCACTGAAGCTTTCTTT.

This chain connects TRBV25-1 to TRBJ2-3, with a possible D match to TRBD2 (6 bases). From germline, CDR1 is MGHDK and CDR2 SYGVNS. V lost 5 bases and J 5 bases, leaving 14 bases between the germline ends. The CDR3 consists of 14 residues. CDR3 loop: CASSLRELGDTQYF. The DNA of the CDR3 is TGTGCCAGCAGTTTACGGGAGCTTGGAGATACGCAGTATTTT.

The chain carries TRBV6-6 and TRBJ2-7, with D maybe TRBD1 (6 bases). The CDR3 consists of 14 residues. The V end was cut by 4 bases, the J end by 6 bases, with 16 bases between. Germline assignment: CDR1 MNHNY and CDR2 SVGAGI (reference sequence). CDR3 protein: CASSSDRQGGEQYF. CDR3 bases: TGTGCCAGCAGTTCGGACAGACAAGGAGGCGAGCAGTACTTC.

The chain recombines TRBV5-8 with TRBJ1-5; TRBD1 agrees at 9 bases. This CDR3 comprises 16 residues. CDR1 SGHTS and CDR2 YDEGEE come from the germline V gene. Germline trimming cut 0 bases from V and 5 bases from J; bases unmatched to any gene: 6. CDR3 nucleotides: TGTGCCAGCAGCTTGGCACCGGGACAGGGTCATCAGCCCCAGCATTTT. Its translation: CASSLAPGQGHQPQHF.

Here the CDR3 reads CASSDRAPRDYGYTF. The CDR3 DNA reads TGCGCCAGCAGTGACAGGGCACCACGGGACTATGGCTACACCTTC. The chain uses TRBV10-1 and TRBJ1-2; maybe TRBD1 (5 bases). Germline lookup yields CDR1 WNHNN and CDR2 SYGVQD (reference sequence). V was trimmed by 3 bases and J by 3 bases, leaving 14 bases between them. This CDR3 region has 15 residues.

The chain combines TRBV5-8 with TRBJ2-1, with TRBD1 as a possible D gene (6 bases). Germline V gene lookup returns CDR1 SGHTS and CDR2 YDEGEE. V was clipped by 0 bases and J by 9 bases, with 16 bases between them. The CDR3 covers 15 residues. The CDR3 DNA follows: TGTGCCAGCAGCTTGGGGATAGGGGTCAGGGGTGAGCAGTTCTTC. It translates to CASSLGIGVRGEQFF.

V usage is TRBV10-3 and J usage is TRBJ2-7, with D perhaps being TRBD1 or TRBD2 (5 bases each). Trimming took off 10 bases at V and 0 bases at J, with 16 bases between the two ends. The germline CDR1 and CDR2 sequences are ENHRY and SYGVKD. The CDR3 is 14 amino acids. Here the CDR3 reads CASTGTAFSYEQYF. CDR3 DNA: TGTGCCAGCACCGGGACGGCCTTCTCCTACGAGCAGTACTTC.

CDR3 loop: CASSPTQAYEQYF. The CDR3 DNA is TGCGCCAGCAGCCCGACCCAGGCGTACGAGCAGTACTTC. The V and J genes are TRBV4-1 and TRBJ2-7; D remains unclear. CDR1 MGHRA and CDR2 YSYEKL come from the germline V gene. The CDR3 loop spans 13 amino acids. Deletions cut 4 bases from V and 4 bases from J, with 11 bases between.

The J gene is TRBJ1-1, the V gene TRBV5-1; D is perhaps TRBD1 (6 bases). The CDR3 loop spans 14 amino acids. Germline-derived CDR1 and CDR2 are SGHRS and YFSETQ. V gave up 4 bases and J gave up 4 bases, with 14 bases separating them. CDR3 in amino acids: CASSPAGAGTEAFF. Written as DNA, the CDR3 is TGCGCCAGCAGCCCGGCAGGGGCAGGCACTGAAGCTTTCTTT.

J is TRBJ1-1 and V is TRBV6-5, with D unclear. Germline V CDR1 and CDR2: MNHEY, SVGAGI. The CDR3 spans 12 residues. The germline V and J ends were trimmed by 3 bases and 11 bases, with 13 bases remaining between them. Here the CDR3 reads CASSYARRPAFF. In nucleotides, the CDR3 is TGTGCCAGCAGTTATGCCCGTAGGCCGGCTTTCTTT.

This clone was detected once. The chain is built from TRBV27 and TRBJ2-7, with 8 bases identical to TRBD1. The CDR3 runs to 16 residues. Germline loops: CDR1 MNHEY, CDR2 SMNVEV (reference sequence). The junction had 19 bases not matched to a gene; V was cut back by 9 bases and J by 6 bases. The CDR3 DNA is TGTGCCAGTCTTCGGCGGGGTCGGACAGGGTCTCGCGAGCAGTACTTC. Translation gives CASLRRGRTGSREQYF.

A few counts support this clone. The CDR3 region is CSVGASGTQETQYF. The CDR3 DNA reads TGCAGCGTTGGGGCTAGCGGAACTCAAGAGACCCAGTACTTC. V usage is TRBV29-1 and J usage is TRBJ2-5, with TRBD2 matching 7 bases. The CDR3 is 14 residues long. The V and J ends lost 4 bases and 2 bases, in that order; junction bases with no gene match: 7. Germline V gives CDR1 SQVTM, CDR2 ANQGSEA.

The J gene is TRBJ2-5, the V gene TRBV4-3; D not certain. The CDR3 is made up of 18 amino acids. Trimming took 0 bases from V and 5 from J, leaving 22 bases between them. Germline CDR1 is LGHNA and CDR2 is YSLEER. The CDR3 spells CASSQDFASTRPGETQYF. The CDR3 nucleotides read TGCGCCAGCAGCCAAGATTTTGCGTCCACCCGCCCCGGGGAGACCCAGTACTTC.

The V call is TRBV28, the J call TRBJ1-4; D call uncertain. Germline-derived CDR1 and CDR2 are MDHEN and SYDVKM. The CDR3 is made up of 13 amino acids. Deletions cut 4 bases from V and 8 bases from J, with 11 bases between. CDR3 nucleotides: TGTGCCAGCAGTTCCGGGCTGTTGGAAAAACTGTTTTTT. Residues: CASSSGLLEKLFF.

This clone was observed a single time. The chain couples TRBV27 to TRBJ2-5; 8 bases fit TRBD2. CDR1 MNHEY and CDR2 SMNVEV come from the germline V gene (reference sequence). V lost 3 bases to trimming and J lost 4 bases; unmatched junction nucleotides: 4. This CDR3 contains 14 residues. The CDR3 DNA reads as TGTGCCAGCAGTTTTAGCGGGAATTCAGAGACCCAGTACTTC. Amino acids: CASSFSGNSETQYF.

The table lists this clone with a count of one. V and J are TRBV2 and TRBJ2-3, with D tentatively TRBD2 (6 bases). From germline, CDR1 is SNHLY and CDR2 FYNNEI. The CDR3 contains 13 residues. V dropped 6 bases and J dropped 1 base, with 8 bases sitting between them. The CDR3 DNA reads as TGTGCCAGCAGGCCGGGGGGCACAGATACGCAGTATTTT. As protein: CASRPGGTDTQYF.

V is TRBV28 and J is TRBJ1-6; no firm D call. V was cut by 5 bases and J by 11 bases, with 16 bases left in between. This CDR3 region has 14 residues. Germline V gene lookup returns CDR1 MDHEN and CDR2 SYDVKM. The CDR3 bases are TGTGCCAGCAGTGTGGACTGGGCGTTAGCACCCCTCCACTTT. The encoded protein is CASSVDWALAPLHF.

V gene TRBV19 combines with J gene TRBJ1-5; 7 nucleotides match TRBD1. After removal of 7 bases from V and 6 bases from J, the junction contained 12 bases not matched to a gene. From germline, CDR1 is LNHDA and CDR2 SQIVND (reference sequence). The CDR3 consists of 15 residues. For the CDR3, the DNA is TGTGCCAGTACCAGAGACAGGGCTTTCGGTCAGCCCCAGCATTTT. Translation gives CASTRDRAFGQPQHF.

The rearrangement uses TRBV18 and TRBJ2-4; D perhaps matches TRBD1 (6 bases). V shed 0 bases and J shed 1 base, with 13 bases lying between them. The CDR3 runs 17 residues. CDR1 and CDR2 from the germline V gene are KGHSH and LQKENI. CDR3 loop: CASSPPGIQGAKNIQYF. CDR3 nucleotides: TGTGCCAGCTCACCACCGGGGATCCAGGGGGCCAAAAACATTCAGTACTTC.

The J gene is TRBJ1-5, the V gene TRBV6-5, with D possibly TRBD1 on 5 matching bases. The V end lost 4 bases, the J end lost 3 bases, and 16 bases lay between the germline ends. Germline-derived CDR1 and CDR2 are MNHEY and SVGAGI. The CDR3 covers 16 residues. CDR3 residues: CASSSRAGLYNQPQHF. The CDR3 bases are TGTGCCAGCAGTTCGAGGGCAGGGTTATACAATCAGCCCCAGCATTTT.

The chain is built from TRBV5-1 and TRBJ1-2; 9 bases agree with TRBD1. This CDR3 is built from 15 residues. Germline V gives CDR1 SGHRS, CDR2 YFSETQ. The V and J ends lost 4 bases and 7 bases, in that order; junction bases with no gene match: 11. The CDR3 DNA is TGCGCCAGCAGCCTTGACGGGACAGGGCTTGGTGGCTACACCTTC. Translating gives CASSLDGTGLGGYTF.

This clone was counted once. J is TRBJ1-2 and V is TRBV28, with D hard to call. V lost 2 bases, J lost 0 bases, and 10 bases lay in between. Germline CDR1 is MDHEN and CDR2 is SYDVKM. The CDR3 is made up of 15 amino acids. The CDR3 is CASSLGRASNYGYTF. CDR3 nucleotides: TGTGCCAGCAGTTTAGGGCGGGCTTCTAACTATGGCTACACCTTC.